This T cell receptor (beta chain) was retrieved from a study of cytomegalovirus exposure and HLA in healthy donors. The CDR3 extends over 15 amino acids. The V and J ends lost 1 base and 2 bases respectively, with 11 bases between them. The V gene's germline CDR1 is SGHAT and CDR2 FQDESV (reference sequence). Study-wide findings and caveats: In an earlier analysis, most TCR beta V segments were productive about 87% or about 30% of the time.

This cohort consisted of healthy bone marrow donors. A note on this clone: The antigen remains unidentified. This sample includes further DNA sequences coding for the same CDR3.

PCR used 60 Vbeta primers and 13 Jbeta primers. Generated by immunoSEQ multiplex PCR, the TCRdb table keeps only in-frame clones and is missing some. This sample has 150,000 to 200,000 clones, with more than 70% found just once. V gene TRBV11-1 combines with J gene TRBJ2-5, with D uncertain. The TCR was taken from a woman aged 40 to 50 in good health and CMV-seronegative. The sequencing input was PBMCs. DNA of the CDR3: TGTGCCAGCAGCTTAGTTTCAGGCATTCAAGAGACCCAGTACTTC. This encodes CASSLVSGIQETQYF.